These 16 T cell receptor beta chains share one sample of origin, sequenced in a study of blood T cell repertoires in COVID-19. The repertoire was sequenced with immunoSEQ multiplex PCR; TCRdb's copy has only in-frame clones and lacks some. The sample yields hundreds of thousands of clones, 85% to 90% seen once. The specimen sequenced was PBMCs or T cells enriched from blood (not recorded which). These receptors all stem from a man aged 25 to 40 who had recovered from COVID-19.

CDR3 region: CASSLGQLNNSPLHF. In nucleotides, the CDR3 is TGCGCCAGCAGCTTGGGACAGTTAAATAATTCACCCCTCCACTTT. The genes are TRBV5-1 and TRBJ1-6; D is perhaps TRBD1 (5 bases). V was clipped by 0 bases and J by 5 bases, with 9 bases between them. In germline, CDR1 is SGHRS, CDR2 YFSETQ. This CDR3 is built from 15 residues. Full variable domain (missing parts from reference TRBV5-1 and TRBJ1-6): KAGVTQTPRYLIKTRGQQVTLSCSPISGHRSVSWYQQTPGQGLQFLFEYFSETQRNKGNFPGRFSGRQFSNSRSEMNVSTLELGDSALYLCASSLGQLNNSPLHFGNGTRLTVT.

The chain joins TRBV2 to TRBJ2-5, with D perhaps matching TRBD2 (6 bases). Per the germline V gene, CDR1 is SNHLY and CDR2 is FYNNEI. V gave up 6 bases and J gave up 1 base, with 12 bases separating them. The CDR3 covers 14 residues. CDR3 sequence: CASRYLAVQETQYF. CDR3 nucleotides: TGTGCCAGCAGGTATTTAGCGGTCCAAGAGACCCAGTACTTC.

The rearrangement joins TRBV2 to TRBJ2-3, with D possibly matching TRBD2 (7 bases). Germline CDR1 and CDR2: SNHLY and FYNNEI. The V and J ends lost 6 bases and 6 bases respectively, with 10 bases between them. The CDR3 loop spans 12 amino acids. This CDR3 is CASRRGGDTQYF. DNA for the CDR3: TGTGCCAGCAGGAGGGGGGGGGATACGCAGTATTTT.

The gene calls are TRBV7-2 and TRBJ1-1; D is perhaps TRBD1 (6 bases). This CDR3 is built from 16 residues. Germline CDR1 and CDR2: SGHTA and FQGNSA. V was cut by 3 bases and J by 0 bases, with 14 bases left in between. The CDR3: CASSLMGAGMNTEAFF. The CDR3 nucleotides read TGTGCCAGCAGCTTGATGGGGGCTGGGATGAACACTGAAGCTTTCTTT.

The chain employs TRBV23-1 and TRBJ2-7; 12 nucleotides agree with TRBD2. TRBV23-1 is an ORF for which the function is uncertain. The length of the CDR3 is 19 residues. V shed 0 bases, J shed 2 bases, and the junction held 11 bases outside the gene matches. CDR3 sequence (DNA): TGCGCCAGCAGTCAATCTAAGGTACTGACTAGCGGGAGCACCTACGAGCAGTACTTC. Its protein product is CASSQSKVLTSGSTYEQYF.

V and J are TRBV5-8 and TRBJ2-5; tentatively, D is TRBD1 (5 bases). The V end lost 0 bases, the J end lost 7 bases, and 13 bases lay between the germline ends. CDR1 and CDR2 from the germline V gene are SGHTS and YDEGEE. This CDR3 has 14 amino acids. This CDR3 is CASSLVQGLVTQYF. The DNA of the CDR3 is TGTGCCAGCAGCTTGGTTCAGGGTTTGGTGACCCAGTACTTC.

The CDR3 nucleotides read TGTGCCACCAGTGATTTAGCCAGGGCGAACACCGGGGAGCTGTTTTTT. This encodes CATSDLARANTGELFF. The rearrangement uses TRBV24-1 and TRBJ2-2; D may be TRBD1 (5 bases). V shed 1 base and J shed 0 bases, with 8 bases lying between them. The germline CDR1 and CDR2 sequences are KGHDR and SFDVKD. The CDR3 sequence is 16 residues long.

The J gene is TRBJ2-7, the V gene TRBV5-4; 7 bases match TRBD1. V shed 4 bases, J shed 1 base, and the junction held 11 bases outside the gene matches. Germline CDR1 and CDR2: SGHNT and YYREEE (reference sequence). This CDR3 contains 16 residues. CDR3 protein: CASSPWDSGHSYEQYF. In DNA, the CDR3 is TGTGCCAGCAGCCCCTGGGACAGCGGACATTCCTACGAGCAGTACTTC.

The V call is TRBV4-1, the J call TRBJ1-2; D call uncertain. CDR1 is MGHRA and CDR2 is YSYEKL in the germline V gene. This CDR3 is 12 amino acids long. V lost 8 bases, J lost 2 bases, and 9 bases lay in between. CDR3 nucleotide sequence: TGCGCCAGCGGGCAGCTAAACTATGGCTACACCTTC. This encodes CASGQLNYGYTF.

The chain uses TRBV30 and TRBJ2-5, with D perhaps matching TRBD2 (5 bases). The CDR3 covers 12 residues. V lost 5 bases to trimming and J lost 3 bases, with 10 bases between them. CDR1 and CDR2 from the germline V gene are GTSNPN and SVGIG (reference sequence). The CDR3 sequence is CAWGSEEETQYF. CDR3 sequence (DNA): TGTGCCTGGGGGTCGGAGGAAGAGACCCAGTACTTC. Drawing the rest from reference TRBV30 and TRBJ2-5, the complete variable domain is SQTIHQWPATLVQPVGSPLSLECTVEGTSNPNLYWYRQAAGRGLQLLFYSVGIGQISSEVPQNLSASRPQDRQFILSSKKLLLSDSGFYLCAWGSEEETQYFGPGTRLLVL.

A few counts support this clone. The chain uses TRBV5-1 and TRBJ2-6; TRBD2 matches at 7 bases. V gave up 3 bases and J gave up 0 bases; unmatched junction bases: 9. The CDR3 runs 18 residues. The germline gives CDR1 SGHRS, CDR2 YFSETQ. The DNA of the CDR3 is TGCGCCAGCAGCTGGACTACCGGGAGGCCCTCTGGGGCCAACGTCCTGACTTTC. Its protein is CASSWTTGRPSGANVLTF.

The chain links TRBV4-1 to TRBJ2-3; a possible D gene is TRBD2 (6 bases). V was trimmed by 3 bases and J by 5 bases, leaving 24 bases between them. The CDR3 runs 18 residues. In germline, CDR1 is MGHRA, CDR2 YSYEKL. CDR3 DNA sequence: TGCGCCAGCAGCCAGGCCCCCCGCAGTGGCGGGACCGGAGATACGCAGTATTTT. It codes for CASSQAPRSGGTGDTQYF.

This sequence joins TRBV20-1 and TRBJ1-4; 8 nucleotides align to TRBD1. In germline, CDR1 is DFQATT, CDR2 SNEGSKA (reference sequence). CDR3 length: 11 amino acids. Germline trimming cut 5 bases from V and 10 bases from J; bases unmatched to any gene: 3. CDR3 nucleotide sequence: TGCAGTGCTCGAGGGACAGGAAAACTGTTTTTT. Encoded protein: CSARGTGKLFF.

The chain employs TRBV5-4 and TRBJ2-5; D perhaps matches TRBD2 (5 bases). The CDR3 has 15 residues. The germline V gene encodes CDR1 SGHNT and CDR2 YYREEE (reference sequence). Trimming stripped 1 base from V and 1 base from J, with 11 bases between. The CDR3 spells CASSLSRGSQETQYF. In DNA form, the CDR3 reads TGTGCCAGCAGCTTGTCTCGGGGTTCCCAAGAGACCCAGTACTTC.

J is TRBJ1-5 and V is TRBV19, with 7 bases matching TRBD1. The V gene end was trimmed by 6 bases and the J gene end by 6 bases; junction bases not matched to a gene: 8. The length of the CDR3 is 14 residues. Germline CDR1 and CDR2: LNHDA and SQIVND (reference sequence). CDR3 amino acids: CASRTDRDAQPQHF. Here the CDR3 DNA reads TGTGCCAGTAGGACCGACAGGGACGCTCAGCCCCAGCATTTT. The full variable domain, in which reference TRBV19 and TRBJ1-5 provide the parts outside the CDR3, is DGGITQSPKYLFRKEGQNVTLSCEQNLNHDAMYWYRQDPGQGLRLIYYSQIVNDFQKGDIAEGYSVSREKKESFPLTVTSAQKNPTAFYLCASRTDRDAQPQHFGDGTRLSIL.

As regards this clone: Different DNA sequences within this sample yield the same CDR3. In DNA, the CDR3 is TGTGCCAGCAGCCAAGCAGGGGGTTACGGCTACACCTTC. Translation gives CASSQAGGYGYTF. The chain recombines TRBV3-1 (or the pseudogene TRBV3-2) with TRBJ1-2, with 7 bases identical to TRBD1. Germline V gives CDR1 LGHDT, CDR2 YNNKEL (reference sequence). V was pared by 1 base and J by 8 bases, with 4 bases of the junction left unmatched. This CDR3 spans 13 amino acids.